The clone carrying this T cell receptor beta chain was observed a single time. This entry is derived from a study of prognosis after radiotherapy for stage I lung cancer. The TCR beta CDR3 region was amplified from genomic DNA, with two rounds of multiplex PCR being used for the amplification. Gene-specific primers for each TRBV and TRBJ gene drove first-round PCR. TCRdb reprocessed the multiplex PCR reads with MiXCR, giving one entry per CDR3 protein. The table has about 23,000 distinct CDR3 sequences, 43% seen once. This TCR derives from a donor aged 50 or older with non-small cell lung cancer. The material sequenced was PBMCs, taken before or after stereotactic body radiation therapy (not recorded which).

DNA of the CDR3: TGTGCCAGCAGTTTAGTGTTGGGGCGACTTGAAGCTTTCTTT. Residues: CASSLVLGRLEAFF. V is TRBV27 and J is TRBJ1-1; D possibly corresponds to TRBD1 (5 bases). Trimming took off 2 bases at V and 7 bases at J, with 14 bases between the two ends. The CDR3 length is 14 residues. Germline-derived CDR1 and CDR2 are MNHEY and SMNVEV (reference sequence).